The 18 T cell receptor beta chains given below trace back to one sample, sequenced in a study of cytomegalovirus exposure and HLA in healthy donors. The PCR was carried out with 60 Vbeta primers and 13 Jbeta primers. Profiled with immunoSEQ multiplex PCR; TCRdb holds only in-frame clones, not every one. This repertoire shows some 120,000 clones, 65% to 90% found once; its top ten account for about 11%. Sequencing was done on a sample of PBMCs. The receptors shown here come from a male donor in good health and CMV-seropositive.

The rearrangement joins TRBV5-1 to TRBJ2-2, with no clear D. Trimming left V 0 bases short and J 3 bases short, with 9 bases between. The CDR3 has 15 amino acids. Germline V CDR1 and CDR2: SGHRS, YFSETQ. CDR3 sequence (DNA): TGCGCCAGCAGCTTGGTGGCGGATTACACCGGGGAGCTGTTTTTT. This gives the protein CASSLVADYTGELFF.

The V gene is TRBV30, the J gene TRBJ1-2; no definite D call. The germline V gene has CDR1 GTSNPN and CDR2 SVGIG (reference sequence). Trimming took 2 bases from V and 6 from J, leaving 16 bases between them. The CDR3 has 14 amino acids. The CDR3 loop is CAWSRTSTVDGYTF. DNA of the CDR3: TGTGCCTGGAGTCGAACGTCTACGGTTGATGGCTACACCTTC.

The rearrangement uses TRBV7-6 and TRBJ2-2; D not resolved. Trimming stripped 5 bases from V and 7 bases from J, with 17 bases between. Germline loops: CDR1 SGHVS, CDR2 FNYEAQ. This CDR3 is 15 amino acids long. DNA of the CDR3: TGTGCCAGCAGCCCCAGTTTCCCCCCGGGCGGGGAGCTGTTTTTT. Translation gives CASSPSFPPGGELFF.

The chain uses TRBV15 and TRBJ1-4, with D tentatively TRBD1 (6 bases). CDR3 size: 17 residues. Trimming stripped 1 base from V and 6 bases from J, with 18 bases between. Germline V CDR1 and CDR2: LNHNV, YYDKDF (reference sequence). The CDR3 DNA reads TGTGCCACCAGCAGAGCGGGACAAGAGGACCTTTATGAAAAACTGTTTTTT. Encoded protein: CATSRAGQEDLYEKLFF.

The rearrangement uses TRBV11-2 and TRBJ2-3; 7 positions agree with TRBD2. The CDR3 loop spans 14 amino acids. Germline V gives CDR1 SGHAT, CDR2 FQNNGV. V lost 3 bases and J lost 5; bases outside the gene matches: 5. The CDR3 nucleotides are TGTGCCAGCAGCTTTGGACTAGGGAAAGATACGCAGTATTTT. This encodes CASSFGLGKDTQYF.

V usage is TRBV6-6 and J usage is TRBJ1-5; 7 nucleotides align to TRBD1. After removal of 0 bases from V and 2 bases from J, the junction contained 4 bases not matched to a gene. CDR1 MNHNY and CDR2 SVGAGI come from the germline V gene (reference sequence). This CDR3 has 16 amino acids. For the CDR3, the DNA is TGTGCCAGCAGTTACTCGATTACAGGGGGCAATCAGCCCCAGCATTTT. Translating gives CASSYSITGGNQPQHF.

The chain recombines TRBV6-5 with TRBJ2-3; TRBD1 is a possible D gene (5 bases). The V end was cut by 6 bases, the J end by 2 bases, with 12 bases between. CDR1 is MNHEY, CDR2 SVGAGI, per germline. This CDR3 region has 14 residues. CDR3 nucleotides: TGTGCCAGCAGCATAGGACAAAACACAGATACGCAGTATTTT. This sequence encodes CASSIGQNTDTQYF.

The genes are TRBV5-1 and TRBJ2-5, with 12 bases aligning to TRBD2. V dropped 4 bases and J dropped 5; count of bases not matched to a gene: 9. The length of the CDR3 is 16 residues. The germline CDR1 and CDR2 sequences are SGHRS and YFSETQ. The CDR3 reads CASSVAGLAGRETQYF. CDR3 coding DNA: TGCGCCAGCAGCGTAGCCGGACTAGCGGGAAGGGAGACCCAGTACTTC. The complete variable domain, with remaining parts taken from reference TRBV5-1 and TRBJ2-5, reads KAGVTQTPRYLIKTRGQQVTLSCSPISGHRSVSWYQQTPGQGLQFLFEYFSETQRNKGNFPGRFSGRQFSNSRSEMNVSTLELGDSALYLCASSVAGLAGRETQYFGPGTRLLVL.

Of note for this clone: At the DNA level, this CDR3 is encoded by other sequences in the same sample as well. V and J are TRBV7-2 and TRBJ2-5; D is possibly TRBD1 (5 bases). The ends were cut back, 0 bases at V and 2 bases at J, with 10 bases in the middle. This CDR3 region has 15 residues. CDR1 SGHTA and CDR2 FQGNSA come from the germline V gene. The CDR3, as DNA: TGTGCCAGCAGCTTAGCGGGGCAGATACAAGAGACCCAGTACTTC. This translates into CASSLAGQIQETQYF.

This clone appeared a few times. The CDR3 protein is CASTVTMGLDGYTF. The CDR3 coding sequence is TGTGCCAGCACCGTGACGATGGGGCTTGATGGCTACACCTTC. The gene calls are TRBV5-6 and TRBJ1-2; D possibly corresponds to TRBD1 (5 bases). V was cut by 6 bases and J by 6 bases, with 18 bases left in between. Germline V CDR1 and CDR2: SGHDT, YYEEEE. The CDR3 consists of 14 residues.

The V gene is TRBV4-2, the J gene TRBJ2-5; a possible D gene is TRBD2 (6 bases). The closer fit of TRBJ2-7 to the DNA end suggests the J call may be wrong. The CDR3 has 15 amino acids. Germline CDR1 is LGHNA and CDR2 is YNFKEQ. The CDR3 spells CASSPVGGASYEQYF. CDR3 nucleotides: TGTGCCAGCAGCCCCGTTGGCGGGGCTTCCTACGAGCAGTACTTC.

This clone was detected a few times. The chain combines TRBV15 with TRBJ1-2; D ambiguous. In germline, CDR1 is LNHNV, CDR2 YYDKDF (reference sequence). The CDR3 has 14 residues. The ends were cut back, 1 base at V and 4 bases at J, with 10 bases in the middle. The DNA for the CDR3 is TGTGCCACCAGCAGAGCAAACGGTGCCTATGGCTACACCTTC. Amino acid sequence: CATSRANGAYGYTF.

CDR3 DNA: TGTGCCAGCAGCGCTGGACTAGCGGGGATGAACACCGGGGAGCTGTTTTTT. Protein product: CASSAGLAGMNTGELFF. The chain employs TRBV9 and TRBJ2-2, with 12 bases identical to TRBD2. CDR1 and CDR2 (germline): SGDLS, YYNGEE. J gave up 1 base and V 3 bases, and 4 bases lay outside the gene matches. The length of the CDR3 is 17 residues.

This clone came up a few times. The J gene is TRBJ1-2, the V gene TRBV19; 7 nucleotides agree with TRBD1. Germline V gene sequence: CDR1 LNHDA, CDR2 SQIVND (reference sequence). The CDR3 contains 14 residues. V gave up 6 bases and J gave up 2 bases; unmatched junction bases: 6. Here the CDR3 reads CASRRDSENYGYTF. The DNA for the CDR3 is TGTGCCAGTAGACGGGACAGCGAAAACTATGGCTACACCTTC.

The rearrangement joins TRBV18 to TRBJ2-1; D perhaps matches TRBD1 (5 bases). Trimming stripped 3 bases from V and 6 bases from J, with 12 bases between. The CDR3 is 14 residues long. The germline V gene encodes CDR1 KGHSH and CDR2 LQKENI. The CDR3 here is CASSPREGSNEQFF. Here the CDR3 DNA reads TGTGCCAGCTCACCCAGGGAAGGTAGCAATGAGCAGTTCTTC.

J is TRBJ2-7 and V is TRBV25-1; D might be TRBD1 (5 bases). Germline V gives CDR1 MGHDK, CDR2 SYGVNS. This CDR3 is built from 12 residues. V was clipped by 5 bases and J by 2 bases, with 7 bases between them. The CDR3 nucleotides are TGTGCCAGCAGTCTAGGGGCCTACGAGCAGTACTTC. This encodes CASSLGAYEQYF.

The J gene is TRBJ2-1, the V gene TRBV4-3, with a weak D call TRBD2 (5 bases). V lost 0 bases to trimming and J lost 6 bases, with 12 bases between them. Germline V gives CDR1 LGHNA, CDR2 YSLEER. This CDR3 is 15 amino acids long. The CDR3 DNA reads TGCGCCAGCAGCCAAGATCTAGCTAAGACCAATGAGCAGTTCTTC. Protein: CASSQDLAKTNEQFF.

The chain couples TRBV5-5 to TRBJ1-1, with a weak D call TRBD1 (6 bases). CDR1 and CDR2 (germline): SGHKS, YYEKEE (reference sequence). This CDR3 has 14 amino acids. Deletions cut 5 bases from V and 6 bases from J, with 17 bases between. For the CDR3, the DNA is TGTGCCAGCAGACGGAGGACACAGGGCGCTGAAGCTTTCTTT. Amino acids: CASRRRTQGAEAFF.